The clone carrying this T cell receptor beta chain was picked up many times. Antigen specificity is unknown. This entry belongs to a study of T-cell memory formation after mild COVID-19. Whole-study results and caveats: Cross-reactive memory apparently joined, as some responding clones appeared in pre-infection memory. Second-wave clones with a day 37 peak had unconfirmed SARS-CoV-2 specificity. Shrinking CD4+ clones were chiefly CM and EM; CD8+ ones were chiefly EMRA.

The V gene lost 3 bases and the J gene lost 0 bases, with 10 bases spanning the gap. This CDR3 has 15 residues. TCRdb called the 5' RACE reads again in MiXCR, with one record for every CDR3 protein. The profile shows roughly 340,000 distinct CDR3 sequences, approximately 22% of them singletons. The genes are TRBV12-3 or TRBV12-4 and TRBJ2-3; unclear D gene. The clonotype originates from a man aged 18 to 29 who had mild COVID-19 (a few samples of this study predate the infection). Cell type and time point are not known. Sequencing was performed on PBMCs or a T cell subset sorted from them (not recorded which). The CDR3 loop is CASSLKPPSTDTQYF. The CDR3 coding sequence is TGTGCCAGCAGTTTGAAGCCACCTAGCACAGATACGCAGTATTTT.